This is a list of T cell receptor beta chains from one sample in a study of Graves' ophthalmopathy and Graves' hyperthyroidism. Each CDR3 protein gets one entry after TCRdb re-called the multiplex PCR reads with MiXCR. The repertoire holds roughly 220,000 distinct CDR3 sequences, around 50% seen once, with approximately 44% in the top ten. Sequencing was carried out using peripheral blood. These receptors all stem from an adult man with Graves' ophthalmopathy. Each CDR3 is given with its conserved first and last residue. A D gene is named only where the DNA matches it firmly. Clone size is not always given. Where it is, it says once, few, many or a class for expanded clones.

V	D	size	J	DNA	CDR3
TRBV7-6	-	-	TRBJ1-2	TGTGCCAGCAGCCCCTCTATGGGACCATATGGCTACACCTTC	CASSPSMGPYGYTF
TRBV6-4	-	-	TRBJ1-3	TGTGCCAGCATCGGATCCGGAAACACCATATATTTT	CASIGSGNTIYF
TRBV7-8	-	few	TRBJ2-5	TGTGCCAGCAGCTTATTTCCGCGTGGAAAAGAGACCCAGTACTTC	CASSLFPRGKETQYF
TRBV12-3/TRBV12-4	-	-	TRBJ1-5	TGTGCCAGCAGTGAAGATTCAGGGTTTCAGCCCCAGCATTTT	CASSEDSGFQPQHF
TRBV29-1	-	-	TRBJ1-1	TGCAGCGTTGACGAGACGGTGAACACTGAAGCTTTCTTT	CSVDETVNTEAFF
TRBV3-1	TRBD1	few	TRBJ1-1	TGTGCCAGCAGCCAAGGGGACAGGGGGGCTTTCTTT	CASSQGDRGAFF
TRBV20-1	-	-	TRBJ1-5	TGCAGTGCTACTGGACAGTTTTATCAGCCCCAGCATTTT	CSATGQFYQPQHF
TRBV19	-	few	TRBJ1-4	TGTGCCAGTAGTCCGCCGCGTCGAGAAAAACTGTTTTTT	CASSPPRREKLFF
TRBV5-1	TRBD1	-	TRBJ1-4	TGCGCCAGCAGCTCGTCATGGCCTGAGGGACAGGGATTTGAAAAACTGTTTTTT	CASSSSWPEGQGFEKLFF
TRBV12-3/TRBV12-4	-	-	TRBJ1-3	TGTGCCAGCAGTTTGGTCCCAGGGTCAGGGTCTGGAAACACCATATATTTT	CASSLVPGSGSGNTIYF
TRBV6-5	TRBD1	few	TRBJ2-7	TGTGCCAGCTTATCACCGGGACAGGCGACCGAGCAGTACTTC	CASLSPGQATEQYF
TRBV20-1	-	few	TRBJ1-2	TGCAGTGCCAGATATCCGGGACGGAACTATGGCTACACCTTC	CSARYPGRNYGYTF
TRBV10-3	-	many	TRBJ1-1	TGTGCCATCAGCCGGACAGAGACGGAGTTCACTGAAGCTTTCTTT	CAISRTETEFTEAFF
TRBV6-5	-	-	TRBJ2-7	TGTGCCAGCAGTTTCCTGGGGGGATACTACGAGCAGTACTTC	CASSFLGGYYEQYF
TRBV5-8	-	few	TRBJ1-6	TGTGCCAGCAGTTTAGACAGGACGGTGTCACCCCTCCACTTT	CASSLDRTVSPLHF
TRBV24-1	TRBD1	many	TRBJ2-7	TGTGCCACCAGTGACCCGGGACAGGGGGGCAACGAGCAGTACTTC	CATSDPGQGGNEQYF
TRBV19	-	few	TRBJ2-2	TGTGCCAGTAGTATTCCCAGGTTAGCCGGGGAGCTGTTTTTT	CASSIPRLAGELFF
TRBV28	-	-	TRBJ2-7	TGTGCCAGCAGTTGGGGGCCCTACGAGCAGTACTTC	CASSWGPYEQYF
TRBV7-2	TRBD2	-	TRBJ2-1	TGTGCCAGCAGCTTACCGCTAGCGGGCTTCTACAATGAGCAGTTCTTC	CASSLPLAGFYNEQFF
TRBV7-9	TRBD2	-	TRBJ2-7	TGTGCCAGCAGCCTTGCGGGACTAGCGGGGGACGAGCAGTACTTC	CASSLAGLAGDEQYF
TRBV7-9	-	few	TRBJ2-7	TGTGCCAGCAGCTCTGTGTCAACCTCGGGCGAGCAGTACTTC	CASSSVSTSGEQYF
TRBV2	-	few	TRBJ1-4	TGTGCCAGCAGCCCGGACACGAATGAAAAACTGTTTTTT	CASSPDTNEKLFF
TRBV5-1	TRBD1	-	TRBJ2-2	TGCGCCAGCAGCCCGGGACAGGGAGCCGGGGAGCTGTTTTTT	CASSPGQGAGELFF
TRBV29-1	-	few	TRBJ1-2	TGCAGCGTTTTTGTCGGCTATGGCTACACCTTC	CSVFVGYGYTF
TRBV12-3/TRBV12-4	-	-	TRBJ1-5	TGTGCCAGCAGGACCACACCTGGCAATCAGCCCCAGCATTTT	CASRTTPGNQPQHF
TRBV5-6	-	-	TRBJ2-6	TGTGCCAGCAGCGCGACAGCTGGGGCCAACGTCCTGACTTTC	CASSATAGANVLTF
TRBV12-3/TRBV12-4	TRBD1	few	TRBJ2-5	TGTGCCAGCAGTTTATCAGGGGGCGATCTTGGTCGGTACTTC	CASSLSGGDLGRYF
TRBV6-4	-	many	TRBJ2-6	TGTGCCAGCAGTGACAACGATATAGTCCTGACTTTC	CASSDNDIVLTF
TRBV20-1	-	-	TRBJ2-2	TGCAGTGCCCATGACTCCTCGAGCACCGGGGAGCTGTTTTTT	CSAHDSSSTGELFF
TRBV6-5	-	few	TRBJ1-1	TGTGCCAGCAGTTACGAAAACACTGAAGCTTTCTTT	CASSYENTEAFF
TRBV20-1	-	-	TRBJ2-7	TGCAGTGCTGGACAGAGTGCTGAAGAGCAGTACTTC	CSAGQSAEEQYF
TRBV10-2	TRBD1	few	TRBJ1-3	TGCGCCAGCACTGAGGGACAGGGGATTCGAAACACCATATATTTT	CASTEGQGIRNTIYF
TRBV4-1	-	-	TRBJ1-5	TGCGCCAGCAGCCAGCCCGGGAGAAGCAATCAGCCCCAGCATTTT	CASSQPGRSNQPQHF
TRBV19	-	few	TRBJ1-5	TGTGCCAGTAAAATGGGGGCTCAGCCCCAGCATTTT	CASKMGAQPQHF
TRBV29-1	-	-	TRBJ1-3	TGCAGCGTTGAAACAGGGCGCACTGGAAACACCATATATTTT	CSVETGRTGNTIYF
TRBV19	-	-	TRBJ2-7	TGTGCCAGTAGTTTAGCCGGCGGAGTCGTGAGGGAGCAGTACTTC	CASSLAGGVVREQYF
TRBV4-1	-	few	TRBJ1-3	TGCGCCAGCAGCCAAGATAGGTCCCTGAGGGTCTGGGTATATTTT	CASSQDRSLRVWVYF
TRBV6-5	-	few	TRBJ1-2	TGTGCCAGCAGTGCGCAGGACCCAGGGTTCCGAGGCTACACCTTC	CASSAQDPGFRGYTF
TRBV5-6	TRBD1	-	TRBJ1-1	TGTGCCAGCAGCTCCCGGGACAGTTCTGAAGCTTTCTTT	CASSSRDSSEAFF
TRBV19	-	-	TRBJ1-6	TGTGCCAGTAGTAGTACGGGCTCCTATAATTCACCCCTCCACTTT	CASSSTGSYNSPLHF
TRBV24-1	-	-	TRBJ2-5	TGTGCCACCAGTGACTTGGGCAGGAGCCAAGAGACCCAGTACTTC	CATSDLGRSQETQYF
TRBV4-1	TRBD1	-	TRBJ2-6	TGCGCCAGCAGCCAAGCGGGACAGGGGGCGCGAGGGGCCAACGTCCTGACTTTC	CASSQAGQGARGANVLTF
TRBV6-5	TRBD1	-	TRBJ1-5	TGTGCCAGCAGTGAGGGGACAGCATATCAGCCCCAGCATTTT	CASSEGTAYQPQHF
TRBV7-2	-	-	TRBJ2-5	TGTGCCAGCAACCCTTCTACCCAAGAGACCCAGTACTTC	CASNPSTQETQYF
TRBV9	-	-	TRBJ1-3	TGTGCCAGCAGCGTAGGGAGAGTCTCTGGAAACACCATATATTTT	CASSVGRVSGNTIYF
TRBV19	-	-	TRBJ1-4	TGTGCCAGTCGGGACGAGGAAAAACTGTTTTTT	CASRDEEKLFF
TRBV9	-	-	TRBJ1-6	TGTGCCAGCAGCTTGAGGCCCGACGCCTATAATTCACCCCTCCACTTT	CASSLRPDAYNSPLHF
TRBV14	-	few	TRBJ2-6	TGTGCCAGCAGCACAACACAGACGTCCTTTGCTGGGGCCAACGTCCTGACTTTC	CASSTTQTSFAGANVLTF
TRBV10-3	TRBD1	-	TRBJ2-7	TGTGCCATCAGAGAAGACAGGGCGTCGAACACCGGGGAGCTGTACTTC	CAIREDRASNTGELYF
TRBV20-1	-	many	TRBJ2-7	TGCAGTCTAGGGCAGGGTTCCTACGAGCAGTACTTC	CSLGQGSYEQYF
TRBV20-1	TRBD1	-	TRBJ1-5	TGCAGTGCTAAAGACAGGGTCCGAAGCAATCAGCCCCAGCATTTT	CSAKDRVRSNQPQHF
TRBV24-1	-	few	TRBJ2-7	TGTGCCACCAGTGATTCGAGCTCCTACGAGCAGTACTTC	CATSDSSSYEQYF
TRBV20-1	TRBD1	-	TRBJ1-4	TGCAGTGTTAGAGGGTCCACCCGACAGGGCGCGGGTGAAAAACTGTTTTTT	CSVRGSTRQGAGEKLFF
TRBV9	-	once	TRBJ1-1	TGTGCCAGCAGCGTAGAGGCAGGGAACACTGAAGCTTTCTTT	CASSVEAGNTEAFF